The 8 T cell receptor beta chains in this list originate from one sample, sequenced in a study of identical twins. One entry per CDR3 protein results from TCRdb running MiXCR on the 5' RACE reads. The sample gives 450,000 or so distinct CDR3 sequences, approximately 15% of which show up once; about 0.52% is in the top ten. These data were likewise used in another study, on yellow fever vaccine responses in identical twins.

The sample comprised CD4+ T cells sorted from blood. These TCRs come from a woman aged 18 to 35 in good health.

The chain carries TRBV6-1 and TRBJ2-3; perhaps TRBD2 as D (7 bases). The CDR3 contains 16 residues. Trimming took off 6 bases at V and 3 bases at J, with 19 bases between the two ends. Germline-derived CDR1 and CDR2 are MNHNS and SASEGT. The CDR3 here is CASRGGAPGPTDTQYF. The CDR3 DNA follows: TGTGCCAGCAGGGGGGGGGCCCCGGGTCCAACAGATACGCAGTATTTT.

This clonotype came up a few times. A read error may account for a junction end that differs from germline. The chain recombines TRBV19 with TRBJ2-1; 14 positions match TRBD2. The CDR3 loop spans 13 amino acids. Germline loops: CDR1 LNHDA, CDR2 SQIVND (reference sequence). CDR3 sequence (DNA): TGTGCCAGTAGTATAGGGACTAGCGGGGGGCTTCGGTTC. Protein sequence: CASSIGTSGGLRF.

Only a few counts were recorded for this clonotype. CDR3 coding DNA: TGTGCCAGCAGCCCACAACTAGCTGCCGGGGAGCTGTTTTTT. It encodes CASSPQLAAGELFF. The chain uses TRBV7-9 and TRBJ2-2, with D possibly TRBD2 on 6 matching bases. V lost 5 bases, J lost 6 bases, and 13 bases lay in between. This CDR3 is built from 14 residues. Germline V lookup: CDR1 SEHNR, CDR2 FQNEAQ (reference sequence).

This clonotype was detected a few times. The genes are TRBV7-6 and TRBJ2-5, with 11 bases matching TRBD2. The V and J ends lost 5 bases and 2 bases, in that order; junction bases with no gene match: 4. CDR1 is SGHVS and CDR2 is FNYEAQ in the germline V gene. CDR3 length: 15 residues. CDR3 sequence reads: CASSARLAGQETQYF. CDR3 nucleotide sequence: TGTGCCAGCAGCGCCCGACTAGCGGGGCAAGAGACCCAGTACTTC.

This clonotype appeared many times. The chain is built from TRBV12-3 or TRBV12-4 and TRBJ2-5; D might be TRBD2 (7 bases). The V gene lost 3 bases and the J gene lost 4 bases, with 9 bases spanning the gap. The CDR3 has 13 residues. The CDR3: CASSFGGPETQYF. The CDR3 DNA follows: TGTGCCAGCAGTTTCGGGGGGCCAGAGACCCAGTACTTC.

This clonotype has a handful of counts. This sequence joins TRBV12-3 or TRBV12-4 and TRBJ2-4; no definite D call. Trimming cost V 2 bases and J 0 bases, with 5 bases left between them. The CDR3 contains 14 residues. The CDR3 reads CASSLQVAKNIQYF. The CDR3 bases are TGTGCCAGCAGTTTACAAGTAGCCAAAAACATTCAGTACTTC.

The rearrangement joins TRBV12-3 or TRBV12-4 to TRBJ2-3, with D possibly called TRBD1 or TRBD2 (5 bases each). V lost 6 bases, J lost 1 base, and 20 bases lay in between. CDR3 length equals 17 residues. The DNA for the CDR3 is TGTGCCAGCAGCCCTCGGTCTGTCCAGGGAGGCACAGATACGCAGTATTTT. Protein: CASSPRSVQGGTDTQYF.

This clonotype was recorded a few times. This chain joins TRBV27 and TRBJ2-1; perhaps TRBD1 as D (6 bases). Between the trimmed V and J ends, which lost 3 bases and 10 bases, there was a span of 22 bases. Germline loops: CDR1 MNHEY, CDR2 SMNVEV (reference sequence). The CDR3 extends over 16 amino acids. The CDR3 spells CASSFFSPTGGLEQFF. The DNA of the CDR3 is TGTGCCAGCAGTTTTTTTTCACCGACAGGAGGACTCGAGCAGTTCTTC.